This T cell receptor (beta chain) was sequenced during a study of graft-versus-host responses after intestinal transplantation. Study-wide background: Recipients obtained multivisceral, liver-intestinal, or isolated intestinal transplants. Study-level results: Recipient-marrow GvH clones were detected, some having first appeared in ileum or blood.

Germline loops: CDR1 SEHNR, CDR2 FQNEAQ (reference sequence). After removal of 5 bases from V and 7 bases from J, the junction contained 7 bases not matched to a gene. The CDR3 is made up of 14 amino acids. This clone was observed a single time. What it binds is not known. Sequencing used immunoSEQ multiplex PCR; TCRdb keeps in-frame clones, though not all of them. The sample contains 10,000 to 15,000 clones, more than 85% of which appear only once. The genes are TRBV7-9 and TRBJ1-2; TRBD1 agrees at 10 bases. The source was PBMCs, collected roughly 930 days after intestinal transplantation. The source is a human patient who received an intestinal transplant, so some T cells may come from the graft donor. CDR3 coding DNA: TGTGCCAGCAGCCAGGGGACAGGGGATGTTGGCTACACCTTC. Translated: CASSQGTGDVGYTF.